This T cell receptor (beta chain) stems from a study of blood T cells in healthy people across ages. A second about 6 to 12 cycle PCR used barcoded and J-beta primers. TCRdb reprocessed the 5' RACE reads via MiXCR and lists one record per CDR3 protein. The data show 850,000 to 1,000,000 distinct CDR3 sequences, with roughly 51% seen just once and about a fifth held by the top ten. Only one count was recorded for this clonotype. V lost 5 bases and J lost 13; bases outside the gene matches: 6. The CDR3 extends over 11 amino acids. The germline V gene encodes CDR1 SEHNR and CDR2 FQNEAQ (reference sequence). Every sample gave at least 5 micrograms of total RNA when it was extracted.

This chain connects TRBV7-9 to TRBJ2-5; 8 bases are shared with TRBD2. The sequence was collected from a woman in her sixties or seventies in good health. The sample taken for sequencing was blood. CDR3 residues: CASSPGGYRYF. The CDR3 DNA follows: TGTGCCAGCAGCCCGGGGGGGTATCGGTACTTC. Combining the CDR3 with reference TRBV7-9 and TRBJ2-5 gives the whole variable domain DTGVSQNPRHKITKRGQNVTFRCDPISEHNRLYWYRQTLGQGPEFLTYFQNEAQLEKSRLLSDRFSAERPKGSFSTLEIQRTEQGDSAMYLCASSPGGYRYFGPGTRLLVL.